This is a list of T cell receptor beta chains from one sample in a study of T cell responses to AZD1222 COVID-19 vaccine. The assay was immunoSEQ multiplex PCR, and TCRdb's table has in-frame clones only and misses some. The sample consists of about 120,000 clones, under 90% of them appearing once. Sequencing used peripheral blood, obtained on day 0 of AZD1222 vaccination. The receptors come from an adult in good health. CDR3s include the opening cysteine and the closing phenylalanine or tryptophan. Fields, in order: V gene, J gene, D gene, clone size, CDR3 DNA, CDR3 protein. A D gene is named only where the DNA matches it firmly. Not all rows give a size; the values are once, few, many and, for expanded clones, a class.

>TRBV6-5|TRBJ1-6|TRBD1|few
TGTGCCAGCAGTTACTCTTGGGGCAGGGGGAATCCCCTCCACTTT
CASSYSWGRGNPLHF
>TRBV3-1/TRBV3-2|TRBJ2-5|TRBD2|.
TGTGCCAGCAGACAGCGAGAGCGGGGGGGCAAGGAGACCCAGTACTTC
CASRQRERGGKETQYF
>TRBV5-4|TRBJ2-5|TRBD1|.
TGTGCCAGCAGCTCGGGACAGACATCTCAAGAGACCCAGTACTTC
CASSSGQTSQETQYF
>TRBV4-1|TRBJ2-3|TRBD2|.
TGCGCCAGCAGCCCCGGACTAGCGGCTCCGGCTACGCAGTATTTT
CASSPGLAAPATQYF
>TRBV19|TRBJ2-1|TRBD1|.
TGTGCCAGTAGTGTTTCGACAGGGTCGGACTCCTACAATGAGCAGTTCTTC
CASSVSTGSDSYNEQFF
>TRBV7-7|TRBJ2-7|TRBD1|once
TGTGCCAGCAGCCTAGGACAGGGCGTTTCCTACGAGCAGTACTTC
CASSLGQGVSYEQYF
>TRBV6-6|TRBJ1-4|.|.
TGTGCCAGCAGGACGGGGGAACTTAATGAAAAACTGTTTTTT
CASRTGELNEKLFF
>TRBV5-5|TRBJ2-3|.|.
TGTGCCAGCACGGCTAGCGAGCTCCTCACAGATACGCAGTATTTT
CASTASELLTDTQYF
>TRBV5-1|TRBJ1-4|TRBD1|once
TGCGCCAGCAGCTTGGGGGACAGAGAAGGCCTAAGAAATGAAAAACTGTTTTTT
CASSLGDREGLRNEKLFF
>TRBV6-5|TRBJ2-1|TRBD1|once
TGTGCCAGCAGTTTACAGGGGGCTCTCAATGAGCAGTTCTTC
CASSLQGALNEQFF
>TRBV2|TRBJ1-5|TRBD1|few
TGTGCCAGCAGTGCGAGGACAGGCTCCAATCAGCCCCAGCATTTT
CASSARTGSNQPQHF
>TRBV2|TRBJ1-4|TRBD1|.
TGTGCCAGCAGCCACTCCCGCCTGACAGGGTCAGGGGAAAAACTGTTTTTT
CASSHSRLTGSGEKLFF
>TRBV5-4|TRBJ1-1|.|.
TGTGCCAGCAGCTTTGGGGATAACACTGAAGCTTTCTTT
CASSFGDNTEAFF
>TRBV10-3|TRBJ2-7|.|.
TGTGCCATCAGTGAAAGTACAGGAACCTACGAGCAGTACTTC
CAISESTGTYEQYF
>TRBV7-9|TRBJ1-2|.|.
TGTGCCAGCAGCTTAGAGGCAGGGATCTATGGCTACACCTTC
CASSLEAGIYGYTF
>TRBV12-3/TRBV12-4|TRBJ2-5|.|few
TGTGCCAGCAGTTGGAGGGAGACCCAGTACTTC
CASSWRETQYF
>TRBV6-2/TRBV6-3|TRBJ2-3|.|.
TGTGCCAGCAGTTACCCCGCGGCAGATACGCAGTATTTT
CASSYPAADTQYF
>TRBV6-5|TRBJ1-4|.|.
TGTGCCTCGGCCAGCAGGGAAGGGGATGAAAAACTGTTTTTT
CASASREGDEKLFF
>TRBV5-1|TRBJ2-1|.|.
TGCGCCAGCAGCGAGCAAGAGAGCTCCTACAATGAGCAGTTCTTC
CASSEQESSYNEQFF
>TRBV5-1|TRBJ1-1|.|.
TGCGCCAGCAGCAGTCCCGGCACTGAAGCTTTCTTT
CASSSPGTEAFF
>TRBV30|TRBJ2-7|.|.
TGTGCCTGGAGTCGTCCTAACTCCTACGAGCAGTACTTC
CAWSRPNSYEQYF
>TRBV19|TRBJ1-2|.|.
TGTGCCAGTACCAAGACCGGGACACCGAACTATGGCTACACCTTC
CASTKTGTPNYGYTF
>TRBV20-1|TRBJ1-1|.|.
TGCAGGGGGAAATCGAACACTGAAGCTTTCTTT
CRGKSNTEAFF
>TRBV24-1|TRBJ2-1|TRBD2|.
TGTGCCACCAGTGATCCCGGACTAGTGAATGAGCAGTTCTTC
CATSDPGLVNEQFF
>TRBV7-9|TRBJ2-5|.|.
TGTGCCAGCAGCCTCGGGGGTACCAACCAAGAGACCCAGTACTTC
CASSLGGTNQETQYF
>TRBV5-1|TRBJ1-1|.|.
TGCGCCAGCAGCTTGGGTGGGGCGGGGATGAACACTGAAGCTTTCTTT
CASSLGGAGMNTEAFF
>TRBV19|TRBJ2-7|TRBD1|.
TGTGCCAGTAGTCTTGGACAGGGTCCCTACGAGCAGTACTTC
CASSLGQGPYEQYF
>TRBV7-2|TRBJ2-1|.|.
TGTGCCAGCAGCTTAGCGTCGACTAGGGGGTACAATGAGCAGTTCTTC
CASSLASTRGYNEQFF
>TRBV5-5|TRBJ1-5|.|.
TGTGCCAGCAGGGGGCCAGGGCGCGGTCAGCCCCAGCATTTT
CASRGPGRGQPQHF
>TRBV5-1|TRBJ1-5|.|.
TGCGCCACCAACTATCAGCCCCAGCATTTT
CATNYQPQHF
>TRBV2|TRBJ2-7|.|.
TGTGCCAGCAAAGGACAGCCTATCTACGAGCAGTACTTC
CASKGQPIYEQYF
>TRBV27|TRBJ1-6|.|.
TGTGCCAGCAGTTTTGCGGTATATAATTCACCCCTCCACTTT
CASSFAVYNSPLHF
>TRBV18|TRBJ1-2|.|.
TGTGCCAGCTCACCACAAGACGGACCCTATGGCTACACCTTC
CASSPQDGPYGYTF
>TRBV2|TRBJ2-5|.|.
TGTGCCACCTCGATTGAGACCCAGTACTTC
CATSIETQYF
>TRBV19|TRBJ1-5|.|.
TGTGCCAGTAGTATTGTGGGCGGTGGGCTTGGCAATCAGCCCCAGCATTTT
CASSIVGGGLGNQPQHF
>TRBV5-6|TRBJ2-3|.|.
TGTGCCAGCACTCGGACGGGAGTCACAGATACGCAGTATTTT
CASTRTGVTDTQYF
>TRBV6-1|TRBJ2-3|.|.
TGTGCCAGCAGTGAATGGTCGAAACAGGGTATCGAAGATACGCAGTATTTT
CASSEWSKQGIEDTQYF
>TRBV11-2|TRBJ2-7|.|.
TGTGCCAGCAGTCCAGACGGAGGACCCTACGAGCAGTACTTC
CASSPDGGPYEQYF
>TRBV2|TRBJ2-2|.|few
TGTGCCAGCAGTGAATTTAAGCCGACGAACACCGGGGAGCTGTTTTTT
CASSEFKPTNTGELFF
>TRBV6-4|TRBJ2-2|.|few
TGTGCCAGCAGCGAAACATCAGGAGGAGCGAACACCGGGGAGCTGTTTTTT
CASSETSGGANTGELFF
>TRBV6-5|TRBJ2-6|.|.
TGTGCCAGCAGTCTGTCTGGGGCCAACGTCCTGACTTTC
CASSLSGANVLTF
>TRBV11-2|TRBJ2-4|.|.
TGTGCCAGCAGCTTTTCTGGGTTTTTTCCGTACTTC
CASSFSGFFPYF
>TRBV2|TRBJ1-6|.|.
TGTGCCAGCAGGGGCCCACCCGATTCACCCCTCCACTTT
CASRGPPDSPLHF